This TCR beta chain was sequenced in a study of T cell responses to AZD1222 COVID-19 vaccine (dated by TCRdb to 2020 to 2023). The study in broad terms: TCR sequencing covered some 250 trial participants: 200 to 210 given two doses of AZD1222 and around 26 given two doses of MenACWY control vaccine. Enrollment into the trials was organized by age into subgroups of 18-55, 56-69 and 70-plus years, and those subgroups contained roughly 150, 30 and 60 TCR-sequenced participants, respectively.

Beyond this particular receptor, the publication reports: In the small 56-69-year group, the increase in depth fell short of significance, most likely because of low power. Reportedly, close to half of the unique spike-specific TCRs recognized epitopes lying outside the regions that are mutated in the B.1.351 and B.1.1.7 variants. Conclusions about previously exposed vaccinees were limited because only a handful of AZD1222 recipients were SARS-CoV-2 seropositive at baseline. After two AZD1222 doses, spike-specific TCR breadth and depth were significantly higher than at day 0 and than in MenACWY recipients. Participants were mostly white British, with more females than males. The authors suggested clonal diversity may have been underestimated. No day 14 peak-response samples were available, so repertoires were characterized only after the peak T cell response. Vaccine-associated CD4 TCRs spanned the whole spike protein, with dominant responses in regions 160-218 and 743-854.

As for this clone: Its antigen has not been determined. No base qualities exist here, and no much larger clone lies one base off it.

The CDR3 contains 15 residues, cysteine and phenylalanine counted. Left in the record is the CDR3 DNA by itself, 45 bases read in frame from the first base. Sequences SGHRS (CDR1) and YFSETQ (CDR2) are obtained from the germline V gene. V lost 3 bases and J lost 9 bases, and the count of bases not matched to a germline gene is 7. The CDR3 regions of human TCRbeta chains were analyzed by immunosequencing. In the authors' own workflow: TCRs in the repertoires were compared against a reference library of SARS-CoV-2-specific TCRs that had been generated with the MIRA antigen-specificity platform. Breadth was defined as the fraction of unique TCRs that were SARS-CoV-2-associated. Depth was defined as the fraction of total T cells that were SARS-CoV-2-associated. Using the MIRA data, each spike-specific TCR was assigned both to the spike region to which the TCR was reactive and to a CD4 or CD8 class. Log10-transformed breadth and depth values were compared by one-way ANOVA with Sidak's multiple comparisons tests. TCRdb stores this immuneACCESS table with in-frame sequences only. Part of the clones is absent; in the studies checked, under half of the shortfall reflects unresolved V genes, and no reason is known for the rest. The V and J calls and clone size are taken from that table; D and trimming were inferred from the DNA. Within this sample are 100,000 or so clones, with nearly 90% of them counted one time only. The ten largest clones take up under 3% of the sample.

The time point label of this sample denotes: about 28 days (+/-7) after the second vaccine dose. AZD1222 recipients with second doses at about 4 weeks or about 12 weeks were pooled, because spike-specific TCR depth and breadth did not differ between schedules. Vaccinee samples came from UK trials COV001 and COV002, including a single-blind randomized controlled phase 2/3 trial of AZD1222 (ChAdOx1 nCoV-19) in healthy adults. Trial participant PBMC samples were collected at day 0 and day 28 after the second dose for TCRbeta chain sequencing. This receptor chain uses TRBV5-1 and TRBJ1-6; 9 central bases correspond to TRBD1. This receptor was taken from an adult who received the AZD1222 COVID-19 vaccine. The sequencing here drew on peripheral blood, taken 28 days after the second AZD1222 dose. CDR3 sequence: CASSSDRGMGSPLHF. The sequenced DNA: TGCGCCAGCAGCTCGGACAGGGGAATGGGTTCACCCCTCCACTTT.